This is a list of T cell receptor beta chains from one sample in a study of T cells after yellow fever vaccination. TCRdb reprocessed the 5' RACE reads via MiXCR and lists one record per CDR3 protein. The sample shows 600,000 to 750,000 distinct CDR3 sequences, 12% of them seen only once. Sequenced material: PBMCs, taken on the day of the yellow fever booster vaccination. Source of these receptors: a young man who received the YFV17D yellow fever vaccine. Both conserved end residues are part of each CDR3. Each record gives: J gene, V gene, clone size, D gene, CDR3 DNA, CDR3 protein. A D gene is named only where the DNA matches it firmly. Clone size is not always given. Where it is, it says once, few, many or a class for expanded clones.

J gene: TRBJ2-1; V gene: TRBV12-3/TRBV12-4; clone size: NA; D gene: TRBD2; CDR3 DNA: TGTGCCAGCAGAGGACTAGCGGGAGAGGGAATGTACAATGAGCAGTTCTTC; CDR3 protein: CASRGLAGEGMYNEQFF
J gene: TRBJ2-7; V gene: TRBV12-3/TRBV12-4; clone size: many; D gene: NA; CDR3 DNA: TGTGCCAGCGGGGTTAGAGCGGCCGAGCAGTACTTC; CDR3 protein: CASGVRAAEQYF
J gene: TRBJ2-2; V gene: TRBV12-3/TRBV12-4; clone size: few; D gene: NA; CDR3 DNA: TGTGCCAGCAGTTTATACACCACCGGGGAGCTGTTTTTT; CDR3 protein: CASSLYTTGELFF
J gene: TRBJ2-3; V gene: TRBV5-1; clone size: NA; D gene: TRBD2; CDR3 DNA: TGCGCCAGCAGCTTGCAAGCGGGACCCACAGATAGGCAGTATTTT; CDR3 protein: CASSLQAGPTDRQYF
J gene: TRBJ2-7; V gene: TRBV27; clone size: few; D gene: NA; CDR3 DNA: TGTGCCAGCACCGGGCCCTCCTACGAGCAGTACTTC; CDR3 protein: CASTGPSYEQYF
J gene: TRBJ2-7; V gene: TRBV30; clone size: NA; D gene: TRBD1; CDR3 DNA: TGTGCCTCGGGACAGACCTACGAGCAGTACTTC; CDR3 protein: CASGQTYEQYF
J gene: TRBJ1-2; V gene: TRBV12-3/TRBV12-4; clone size: few; D gene: NA; CDR3 DNA: TGTGCCAGCTCCCCCGGGAGAGAGGGCTACACCTTC; CDR3 protein: CASSPGREGYTF
J gene: TRBJ1-2; V gene: TRBV28; clone size: few; D gene: NA; CDR3 DNA: TGTGCCAGCAGCCTTAGGGCCATCGGGACGGCGAGGTATGGCTACACCTTC; CDR3 protein: CASSLRAIGTARYGYTF
J gene: TRBJ2-1; V gene: TRBV4-2; clone size: few; D gene: NA; CDR3 DNA: TGTGCCAGCAGCCAAGATACCCGAGGGTCCTACAATGAGCAGTTCTTC; CDR3 protein: CASSQDTRGSYNEQFF
J gene: TRBJ1-2; V gene: TRBV7-2; clone size: few; D gene: NA; CDR3 DNA: TGTGCCAGCAGCTTAGGGGGCGGGTCTAACTATGGCTACACCTTC; CDR3 protein: CASSLGGGSNYGYTF
J gene: TRBJ2-7; V gene: TRBV5-6; clone size: few; D gene: NA; CDR3 DNA: TGTGCCAGCAGCTTGGGAGTAGCGAGCGAGCAGTACTTC; CDR3 protein: CASSLGVASEQYF
J gene: TRBJ2-5; V gene: TRBV30; clone size: few; D gene: NA; CDR3 DNA: TGTGCCTGGAGTTCTCAGGGCTGGGAGACCCAGTACTTC; CDR3 protein: CAWSSQGWETQYF
J gene: TRBJ2-7; V gene: TRBV5-4; clone size: few; D gene: NA; CDR3 DNA: TGTGCCAGCAGCTTCAGGGGCGACGGTCGCGAGCAGTACTTC; CDR3 protein: CASSFRGDGREQYF
J gene: TRBJ1-2; V gene: TRBV12-3/TRBV12-4; clone size: NA; D gene: NA; CDR3 DNA: TGTGCCAGCAGTTTGGTCAGTTATGCAGATGGCTACACCTTC; CDR3 protein: CASSLVSYADGYTF